This TCR beta chain was sequenced in a study of shared clonotypes between healthy human individuals. General study results and limits: Larger richness was generally estimated for naive than memory subsets.

The germline V gene encodes CDR1 ENHRY and CDR2 SYGVKD. The CDR3 is 13 residues long. The germline V and J ends were trimmed by 3 bases and 8 bases, with 13 bases remaining between them. Replicate PCRs run on sorted subsets employed roughly 190 ng DNA, around 31,000 T cell genomes. Profiled with immunoSEQ multiplex PCR; TCRdb holds only in-frame clones, not every one. The sample comprises roughly 2 million clones, 95% of which are singletons, and 0.1% to 0.15% rests with the top ten. Comment on this clone: No antigen is known for it.

A split of CD4+ cells into CD45RA+ naive and CD45RA-negative memory subsets was performed. The source material was naive CD4+ T cells sorted from blood. Subset of the sample: CD45RA+ positively selected. The TCR comes from a man between 18 and 35 years old in good health. V gene TRBV10-3 combines with J gene TRBJ1-1, with a possible D match to TRBD1 (5 bases). CDR3 amino acids: CAISDLEGREAFF. The CDR3 bases are TGTGCCATCAGTGATCTAGAGGGGCGGGAAGCTTTCTTT.